These 15 T cell receptor beta chains originate from one sample sequenced in a study of T cell responses to AZD1222 COVID-19 vaccine. Sequenced by immunoSEQ multiplex PCR; TCRdb stores in-frame clones only, minus some. The data hold about 76,000 clones, with 60% to 85% observed a single time. The sequenced sample was peripheral blood, obtained 28 days after the second dose of the MenACWY control vaccine. The receptors here all came from an adult who received the MenACWY meningococcal vaccine as a control.

This chain joins TRBV12-3 or TRBV12-4 and TRBJ2-1; tentatively, D is TRBD1 or TRBD2 (6 bases each). Trimming pared 3 bases from V and 9 bases from J, leaving 9 bases between. This CDR3 comprises 12 residues. CDR3 residues: CASSLPGAEQFF. CDR3 DNA: TGTGCCAGCAGTTTGCCGGGGGCTGAGCAGTTCTTC.

By share, this clone ranks as medium-sized. The chain has TRBV6-5 and TRBJ2-7, with D perhaps matching TRBD1 or TRBD2 (5 bases each). This CDR3 comprises 12 residues. Germline V gene data show CDR1 as MNHEY and CDR2 as SVGAGI. Trimming left V 8 bases short and J 2 bases short, with 10 bases between. CDR3: CASFGTAYEQYF. The CDR3 nucleotides read TGTGCCAGCTTCGGGACCGCCTACGAGCAGTACTTC.

The CDR3 sequence is CASSLASGTGPNYGYTF. The CDR3 DNA reads TGTGCCAGTAGTCTTGCCTCCGGGACAGGGCCCAACTATGGCTACACCTTC. This chain connects TRBV19 to TRBJ1-2; 9 nucleotides match TRBD1. The CDR3 covers 17 residues. Losses at the gene ends were 5 bases for V and 2 bases for J; bases not matched to a gene: 12. The germline V gene has CDR1 LNHDA and CDR2 SQIVND (reference sequence).

The chain is built from TRBV4-3 and TRBJ1-2; 12 nucleotides match TRBD1. This CDR3 region has 15 residues. In germline, CDR1 is LGHNA, CDR2 YSLEER. The ends lost 4 bases at V and 4 bases at J; junction bases unmatched: 4. The CDR3: CASSPGTGGFYGYTF. The CDR3 DNA reads as TGCGCCAGCAGCCCCGGGACAGGGGGCTTCTATGGCTACACCTTC.

This clone has only a few counts. This chain links TRBV10-3 with TRBJ1-1; 7 bases agree with TRBD1. After removal of 6 bases from V and 5 bases from J, the junction contained 9 bases not matched to a gene. Germline CDR1 is ENHRY and CDR2 is SYGVKD. CDR3 length equals 14 residues. As DNA, the CDR3 is TGTGCCATCAGGGCAGGGGGTCGAGATACTGAAGCTTTCTTT. Amino acids: CAIRAGGRDTEAFF.

The genes are TRBV6-5 and TRBJ1-3; the match to TRBD1 covers 10 bases. The CDR3 is 14 amino acids. Germline CDR1 is MNHEY and CDR2 is SVGAGI. V trimming: 6 bases; J trimming: 7 bases; junction bases outside the gene matches: 6. The CDR3 sequence: CASSPTGGENTIYF. The CDR3 DNA reads TGTGCCAGCAGCCCGACAGGGGGCGAGAACACCATATATTTT.

V usage is TRBV6-5 and J usage is TRBJ2-7, with 8 bases that match TRBD1. The V gene end was trimmed by 5 bases and the J gene end by 5 bases; junction bases not matched to a gene: 5. CDR1 is MNHEY and CDR2 is SVGAGI in the germline V gene. The CDR3 contains 13 residues. Here the CDR3 DNA reads TGTGCCAGCAGTATGACAGGGGCCCACGAGCAGTACTTC. Translation gives CASSMTGAHEQYF.

V gene TRBV6-1 combines with J gene TRBJ1-1; no firm D call. The V and J ends lost 3 bases and 8 bases respectively, with 7 bases between them. The length of the CDR3 is 11 residues. The germline V gene encodes CDR1 MNHNS and CDR2 SASEGT. The CDR3 DNA sequence: TGTGCCAGCAGTGATCGCGGGGAAGCTTTCTTT. This translates into CASSDRGEAFF.

The rearrangement uses TRBV9 and TRBJ1-1, with TRBD1 matching over 7 bases. This CDR3 contains 13 residues. The junction had 2 bases not matched to a gene; V was cut back by 3 bases and J by 3 bases. CDR1 and CDR2 (germline): SGDLS, YYNGEE. CDR3 DNA sequence: TGTGCCAGCAGCGGACAGGGTGACACTGAAGCTTTCTTT. Protein: CASSGQGDTEAFF.

This chain connects TRBV27 to TRBJ1-2; D uncertain. Germline values: CDR1 MNHEY, CDR2 SMNVEV (reference sequence). V was shortened by 3 bases and J by 8 bases, with 13 bases between the two germline ends. This CDR3 region has 13 residues. CDR3 bases: TGTGCCAGCAGTTTGACCCTTGGCGGAGGCTACACCTTC. It translates to CASSLTLGGGYTF.

This chain uses TRBV15 with TRBJ2-5, with TRBD2 matching 10 bases. Trimming at V came to 1 base and at J to 3 bases, leaving 2 bases not matched to a gene. The CDR3 contains 15 residues. The V gene's germline CDR1 is LNHNV and CDR2 YYDKDF (reference sequence). The CDR3 nucleotides read TGTGCCACCAGCAGAGCGCTAGCGGGAGAAGAGACCCAGTACTTC. This gives the protein CATSRALAGEETQYF. The entire variable domain, with the rest obtained from reference TRBV15 and TRBJ2-5, is as follows: DAMVIQNPRYQVTQFGKPVTLSCSQTLNHNVMYWYQQKSSQAPKLLFHYYDKDFNNEADTPDNFQSRRPNTSFCFLDIRSPGLGDTAMYLCATSRALAGEETQYFGPGTRLLVL.

The gene calls are TRBV5-4 and TRBJ1-5, with no clear D. V gave up 0 bases and J gave up 1 base, with 5 bases separating them. There are 14 residues in the CDR3. The germline gives CDR1 SGHNT, CDR2 YYREEE (reference sequence). The CDR3 nucleotides are TGTGCCAGCAGCTTGGATGGCAGCAATCAGCCCCAGCATTTT. It yields the protein CASSLDGSNQPQHF.

The chain combines TRBV7-2 with TRBJ2-7; D is perhaps TRBD1 or TRBD2 (5 bases each). There are 16 residues in the CDR3. The germline V gene has CDR1 SGHTA and CDR2 FQGNSA. The germline V and J ends were trimmed by 1 base and 1 base, with 14 bases remaining between them. In nucleotides, the CDR3 is TGTGCCAGCAGCTTAGTAGCGTCAAGGACATCCTACGAGCAGTACTTC. Translated: CASSLVASRTSYEQYF. The complete variable domain, with remaining parts taken from reference TRBV7-2 and TRBJ2-7, reads GAGVSQSPSNKVTEKGKDVELRCDPISGHTALYWYRQSLGQGLEFLIYFQGNSAPDKSGLPSDRFSAERTGGSVSTLTIQRTQQEDSAVYLCASSLVASRTSYEQYFGPGTRLTVT.

This clone was seen only a few times. This rearrangement joins TRBV2 to TRBJ1-6, with no clear D. This CDR3 has 12 residues. Germline V lookup: CDR1 SNHLY, CDR2 FYNNEI. V gave up 11 bases and J gave up 7 bases, with 12 bases separating them. The CDR3 DNA reads TGTGCCCTAAAGGACGTAAATTCACCCCTCCACTTT. Its protein product is CALKDVNSPLHF.

The chain joins TRBV20-1 to TRBJ2-3; 7 bases are a match to TRBD2. The CDR3 consists of 17 residues. From germline, CDR1 is DFQATT and CDR2 SNEGSKA (reference sequence). With 3 bases clipped from V and 1 base from J, the junction kept 13 bases outside the gene matches. The CDR3 DNA reads TGCAGTGCTAGTTCCGCCGACCAGGGAGGGGGCACAGATACGCAGTATTTT. Its translation is CSASSADQGGGTDTQYF.